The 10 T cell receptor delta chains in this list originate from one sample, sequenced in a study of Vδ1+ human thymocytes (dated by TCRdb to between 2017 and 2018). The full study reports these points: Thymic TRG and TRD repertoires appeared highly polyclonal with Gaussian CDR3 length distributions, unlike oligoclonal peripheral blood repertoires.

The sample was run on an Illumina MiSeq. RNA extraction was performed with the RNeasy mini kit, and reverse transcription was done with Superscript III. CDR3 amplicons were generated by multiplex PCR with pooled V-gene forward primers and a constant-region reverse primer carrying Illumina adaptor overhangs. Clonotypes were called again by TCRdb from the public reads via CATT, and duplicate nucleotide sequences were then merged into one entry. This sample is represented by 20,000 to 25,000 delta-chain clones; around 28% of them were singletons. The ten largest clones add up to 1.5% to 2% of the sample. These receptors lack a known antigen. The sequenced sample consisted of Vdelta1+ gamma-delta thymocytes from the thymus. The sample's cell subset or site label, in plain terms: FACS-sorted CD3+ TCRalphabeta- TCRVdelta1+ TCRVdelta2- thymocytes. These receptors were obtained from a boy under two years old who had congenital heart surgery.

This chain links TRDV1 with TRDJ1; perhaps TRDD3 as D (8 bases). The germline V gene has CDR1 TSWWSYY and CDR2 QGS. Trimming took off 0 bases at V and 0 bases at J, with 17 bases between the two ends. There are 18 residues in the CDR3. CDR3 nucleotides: TGTGCTCTTGGGGAACTTTCCTACTGGGGGTCCTACACCGATAAACTCATCTTT. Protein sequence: CALGELSYWGSYTDKLIF.

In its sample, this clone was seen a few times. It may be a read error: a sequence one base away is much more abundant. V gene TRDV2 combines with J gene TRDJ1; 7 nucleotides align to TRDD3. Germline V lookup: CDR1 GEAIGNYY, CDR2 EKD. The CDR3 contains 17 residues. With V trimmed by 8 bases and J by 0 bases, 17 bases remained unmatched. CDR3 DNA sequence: TGTGCCTCCATCGGCTGGGGGTACCCGTCTCACACCGATAAACTCATCTTT. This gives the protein CASIGWGYPSHTDKLIF.

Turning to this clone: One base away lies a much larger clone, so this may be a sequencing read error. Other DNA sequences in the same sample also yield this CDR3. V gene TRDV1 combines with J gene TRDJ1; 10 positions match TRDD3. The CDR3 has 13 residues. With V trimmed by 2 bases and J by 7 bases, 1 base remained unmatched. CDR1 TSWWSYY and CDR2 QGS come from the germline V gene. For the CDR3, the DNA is TGTGCTCTTGGGGAAAGGGGGATACGTAAACTCATCTTT. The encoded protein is CALGERGIRKLIF.

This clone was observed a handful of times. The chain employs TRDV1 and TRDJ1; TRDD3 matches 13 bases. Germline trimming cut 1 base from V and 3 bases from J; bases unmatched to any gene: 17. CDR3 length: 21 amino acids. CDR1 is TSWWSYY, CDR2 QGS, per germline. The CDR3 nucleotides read TGTGCTCTTGGGGAACGGAATACTCAGTACTGGGGGATACGCTTCGCCGATAAACTCATCTTT. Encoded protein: CALGERNTQYWGIRFADKLIF.

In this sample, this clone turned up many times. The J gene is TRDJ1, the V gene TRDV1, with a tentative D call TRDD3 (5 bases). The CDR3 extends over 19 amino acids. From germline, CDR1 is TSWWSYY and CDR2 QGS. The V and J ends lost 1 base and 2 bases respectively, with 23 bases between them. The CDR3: CALGEPVLVRQGCTDKLIF. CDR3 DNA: TGTGCTCTTGGGGAACCGGTTTTGGTCCGGCAGGGATGTACCGATAAACTCATCTTT.

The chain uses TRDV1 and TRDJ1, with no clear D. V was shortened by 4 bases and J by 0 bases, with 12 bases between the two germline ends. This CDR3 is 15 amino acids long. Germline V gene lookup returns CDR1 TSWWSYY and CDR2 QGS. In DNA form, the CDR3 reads TGTGCTCTTGGGGCTTACTGCCCTCACACCGATAAACTCATCTTT. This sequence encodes CALGAYCPHTDKLIF.

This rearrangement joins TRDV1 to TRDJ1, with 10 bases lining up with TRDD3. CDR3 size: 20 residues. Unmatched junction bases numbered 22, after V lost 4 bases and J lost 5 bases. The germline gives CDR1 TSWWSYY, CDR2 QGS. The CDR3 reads CALGGYSSYLLGDGGDKLIF. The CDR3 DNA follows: TGTGCTCTTGGGGGGTACTCTTCCTACTTACTGGGGGATGGTGGTGATAAACTCATCTTT.

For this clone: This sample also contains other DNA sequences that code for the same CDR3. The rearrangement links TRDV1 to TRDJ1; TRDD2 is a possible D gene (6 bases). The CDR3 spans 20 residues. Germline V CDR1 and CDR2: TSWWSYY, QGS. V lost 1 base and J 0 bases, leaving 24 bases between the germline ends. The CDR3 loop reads CALGEPLLPGRLLHTDKLIF. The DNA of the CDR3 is TGTGCTCTTGGGGAACCCCTCCTACCTGGGCGATTGCTGCACACCGATAAACTCATCTTT.

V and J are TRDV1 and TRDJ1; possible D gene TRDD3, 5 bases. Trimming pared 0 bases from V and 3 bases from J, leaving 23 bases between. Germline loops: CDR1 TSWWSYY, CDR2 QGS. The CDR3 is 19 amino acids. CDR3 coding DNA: TGTGCTCTTGGGGAACTAGATATTATCCGAGGGTGGGGACCCGATAAACTCATCTTT. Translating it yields CALGELDIIRGWGPDKLIF.

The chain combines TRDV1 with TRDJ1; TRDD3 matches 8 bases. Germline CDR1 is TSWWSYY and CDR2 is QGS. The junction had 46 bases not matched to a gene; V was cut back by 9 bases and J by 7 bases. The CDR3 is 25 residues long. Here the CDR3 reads CALYLAESYWGLGDKGFLGKRKLIF. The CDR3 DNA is TGTGCTCTATATCTGGCCGAGTCGTACTGGGGGCTCGGGGATAAGGGTTTTTTGGGTAAGCGTAAACTCATCTTT.